Shown below are 20 T cell receptor beta chains from a single sample sequenced in a study of metastatic and nonmetastatic thyroid tumors. TCRdb re-clonotyped the PCR reads through MiXCR. Among tens of thousands of clones listed, roughly 13% were seen once. Not a single patient had been given any form of treatment at any point before undergoing thyroid surgery. The specimen was blood. The receptors originated from a female donor with papillary thyroid cancer or a benign thyroid nodule (not recorded which). Some clones in this sample may be carry-over from other donors' samples.

The rearrangement uses TRBV20-1 and TRBJ2-1; weak D call: TRBD2 (6 bases). The germline V gene has CDR1 DFQATT and CDR2 SNEGSKA (reference sequence). V lost 1 base and J lost 2, with 6 bases in between. The CDR3 extends over 13 amino acids. The CDR3 DNA reads as TGCAGTGCTAGAGCGGGGGCCTACAATGAGCAGTTCTTC. It encodes CSARAGAYNEQFF.

This chain connects TRBV12-3 or TRBV12-4 to TRBJ1-2; D may be TRBD1 (5 bases). This CDR3 contains 12 residues. Trimming shortened V by 2 bases and J by 9 bases, and 10 bases separated the two germline ends. This chain's CDR3 is CASSLPGLCYTF. The DNA of the CDR3 is TGTGCCAGCAGTTTACCGGGGCTTTGCTACACCTTC.

In this sample, this clone turned up many times. The sample holds other DNA sequences that translate to the same CDR3. V gene TRBV27 combines with J gene TRBJ1-4; 7 bases map to TRBD1. CDR1 MNHEY and CDR2 SMNVEV come from the germline V gene (reference sequence). V was clipped by 6 bases and J by 6 bases; unmatched bases: 13. The CDR3 is 16 amino acids. The CDR3 reads CASSPLRPGGHEKLFF. The CDR3 DNA follows: TGTGCCAGCAGCCCATTGCGCCCAGGGGGGCATGAAAAACTGTTTTTT.

This clone was detected ten times or more. This chain's CDR3 is CASSNLGQGSSYEQYF. DNA for the CDR3: TGTGCCAGCTCAAACTTGGGACAGGGGAGCTCCTACGAGCAGTACTTC. V and J are TRBV18 and TRBJ2-7; 10 positions match TRBD1. Germline lookup yields CDR1 KGHSH and CDR2 LQKENI. The CDR3 has 16 residues. Unmatched junction bases numbered 7, after V lost 5 bases and J lost 0 bases.

The chain has TRBV5-8 and TRBJ1-1; no firm D call. This CDR3 region has 16 residues. Germline loops: CDR1 SGHTS, CDR2 YDEGEE. Deletions cut 4 bases from V and 0 bases from J, with 16 bases between. The CDR3 here is CASSLGREAMNTEAFF. CDR3 in DNA: TGTGCCAGCAGCCTCGGACGGGAGGCTATGAACACTGAAGCTTTCTTT.

This clone has ten or more counts. This chain joins TRBV6-5 and TRBJ1-4; 7 nucleotides align to TRBD1. The CDR3 loop spans 15 amino acids. Per the germline V gene, CDR1 is MNHEY and CDR2 is SVGAGI. V lost 2 bases and J lost 5; bases outside the gene matches: 5. The CDR3 DNA reads TGTGCCAGCAGTTACGGCGCAGGGGGAAATGAAAAACTGTTTTTT. Translated, it gives CASSYGAGGNEKLFF.

Note on this clone: Since a much larger clone is just one base distant, this may be a read error. The gene calls are TRBV29-1 and TRBJ2-5; D remains unclear. In germline, CDR1 is SQVTM, CDR2 ANQGSEA. This CDR3 region has 10 residues. V dropped 5 bases and J dropped 7 bases, with 8 bases sitting between them. The CDR3 bases are TGCAGCGTTACCCTAGTGACCCAGTACTTC. This translates into CSVTLVTQYF.

There are many counts of this clone. The J gene is TRBJ1-2, the V gene TRBV9; a weak D match, TRBD1 (6 bases). The CDR3 has 17 amino acids. Trimming removed 3 bases at V and 7 bases at J, with 25 bases between. In germline, CDR1 is SGDLS, CDR2 YYNGEE. The CDR3 nucleotides are TGTGCCAGCAGCGCCCGACCCTCCGACGGGGGGCGGAGTGGCTACACCTTC. Translating it yields CASSARPSDGGRSGYTF. Together with reference TRBV9 and TRBJ1-2, the CDR3 gives the full variable domain: DSGVTQTPKHLITATGQRVTLRCSPRSGDLSVYWYQQSLDQGLQFLIQYYNGEERAKGNILERFSAQQFPDLHSELNLSSLELGDSALYFCASSARPSDGGRSGYTFGSGTRLTVV.

This clone was observed at least ten times. The chain carries TRBV10-1 and TRBJ2-3; 7 nucleotides line up with TRBD2. CDR3 size: 15 residues. After removal of 4 bases from V and 1 base from J, the junction contained 5 bases not matched to a gene. Per germline, CDR1 WNHNN and CDR2 SYGVQD (reference sequence). The CDR3 sequence: CASSAGGRGTDTQYF. In DNA, the CDR3 is TGCGCCAGCAGTGCCGGCGGGAGAGGCACAGATACGCAGTATTTT.

This clone was detected many times. This chain connects TRBV20-1 to TRBJ2-5; 9 bases fit TRBD2. Germline V lookup: CDR1 DFQATT, CDR2 SNEGSKA (reference sequence). CDR3 size: 15 residues. V dropped 2 bases and J dropped 5; count of bases not matched to a gene: 9. In DNA form, the CDR3 reads TGCAGTGCTAGATACTCTAGCGGGAAGGCGGAGACCCAGTACTTC. Its protein product is CSARYSSGKAETQYF.

This clone appeared many times. V is TRBV25-1 and J is TRBJ1-5; 7 nucleotides agree with TRBD1. Trimming cost V 1 base and J 6 bases; bases outside gene matches: 3. Germline V gene lookup returns CDR1 MGHDK and CDR2 SYGVNS. The CDR3 spans 14 residues. In DNA form, the CDR3 reads TGTGCCAGCAGTGAATGGGACAGTACTCAGCCCCAGCATTTT. Amino acid sequence: CASSEWDSTQPQHF.

This clone was counted ten times or more. The CDR3 loop is CASSIGPWGTEAFF. CDR3 DNA: TGTGCCAGTAGTATTGGTCCCTGGGGCACTGAAGCTTTCTTT. The J gene is TRBJ1-1, the V gene TRBV19; unclear D gene. Looked up from germline, CDR1 is LNHDA and CDR2 is SQIVND (reference sequence). Trimming removed 3 bases at V and 4 bases at J, with 12 bases between. The CDR3 is made up of 14 amino acids.

This clone was observed once. At one end, the junction sequence differs from germline, possibly due to a read error. In DNA form, the CDR3 reads TGTGCCACCACTAGCGGGAACGAGCAGATCTTC. It codes for CATTSGNEQIF. The chain combines TRBV12-3 or TRBV12-4 with TRBJ2-1; 10 bases line up with TRBD2. This CDR3 is 11 amino acids long.

This clone was recorded many times. J is TRBJ2-7 and V is TRBV4-1; D ambiguous. Germline-derived CDR1 and CDR2 are MGHRA and YSYEKL. The length of the CDR3 is 14 residues. Trimming removed 0 bases at V and 6 bases at J, with 12 bases between. In nucleotides, the CDR3 is TGCGCCAGCAGCCAAGATCCTTCGGGCGGCGAGCAGTACTTC. This codes for CASSQDPSGGEQYF.

This clone has a count of ten or more. V is TRBV7-8 and J is TRBJ2-4; D may be TRBD2 (6 bases). Germline V CDR1 and CDR2: SGHVS, FQNEAQ. The CDR3 runs 15 residues. The ends were cut back, 5 bases at V and 1 base at J, with 12 bases in the middle. As DNA, the CDR3 is TGTGCCAGCAGCCCTAGCCGGGGGGCCAAAAACATTCAGTACTTC. As protein: CASSPSRGAKNIQYF.

V gene TRBV12-3 or TRBV12-4 combines with J gene TRBJ2-7; 10 bases map to TRBD1. The CDR3 spans 15 residues. After removal of 4 bases from V and 4 bases from J, the junction contained 7 bases not matched to a gene. The DNA for the CDR3 is TGTGCCAGCAGTTCCTCCGGGACAGGGGTTTACGAGCAGTACTTC. Its protein is CASSSSGTGVYEQYF.

This clone was detected only a few times. Germline is not matched at one junction end, which may reflect a read error. The V gene is TRBV2, the J gene TRBJ1-5; no clear D. Germline assignment: CDR1 SNHLY and CDR2 FYNNEI. The CDR3 totals 15 residues. CDR3 nucleotides: TGTGTCAGCAGTGGAGGGCTCAATAGCAATCAGCCCCAGCATTTT. This sequence encodes CVSSGGLNSNQPQHF.

At least ten counts were recorded for this clone. The CDR3 reads CASSLGAGRQETQYF. The CDR3 DNA sequence: TGTGCCAGCAGCTTGGGGGCAGGGAGACAAGAGACCCAGTACTTC. J is TRBJ2-5 and V is TRBV5-8; D possibly matches TRBD1 or TRBD2 (5 bases each). The CDR3 loop spans 15 amino acids. Germline-derived CDR1 and CDR2 are SGHTS and YDEGEE. V was pared by 0 bases and J by 2 bases, with 11 bases between.

This clone was recorded at least ten times. The CDR3 reads CASSKHTSTDTQYF. CDR3 bases: TGTGCCAGTAGTAAGCACACGAGCACAGATACGCAGTATTTT. The V call is TRBV19, the J call TRBJ2-3; D unclear. This CDR3 region has 14 residues. Trimming removed 4 bases from V and 0 bases from J, with 8 bases in between. Germline CDR1 LNHDA, CDR2 SQIVND (reference sequence).

This clone showed up just a few times. The V and J genes are TRBV2 and TRBJ2-7; possibly TRBD1 for D (5 bases). CDR3 length equals 11 residues. The V and J ends lost 5 bases and 3 bases respectively, with 5 bases between them. Germline-derived CDR1 and CDR2 are SNHLY and FYNNEI. Here the CDR3 DNA reads TGTGCCAGCAGTACAGGCTACGAGCAGTACTTC. As protein: CASSTGYEQYF.